These 2 T cell receptor beta chains were all obtained from the same sample, sequenced in a study of STAT3 mutations in large granular lymphocyte leukemia. Study conclusions and caveats: Every T-LGLL patient had at least one immunodominant TCRbeta clonotype.

Measured with immunoSEQ multiplex PCR; TCRdb has only the in-frame clones, and not every one. The table lists about 15,000 clones, approximately 84% of them singletons. No antigen is known for these receptors. The sequenced material came from peripheral blood mononuclear cells. The source of these receptors is a man between 50 and 59 years old with T-cell large granular lymphocyte leukemia. Some clones in this sample may be carry-over from other donors' samples.

The genes are TRBV6-1 and TRBJ1-2, with TRBD1 matching 8 bases. V shed 4 bases, J shed 4 bases, and the junction held 8 bases outside the gene matches. There are 15 residues in the CDR3. CDR1 is MNHNS and CDR2 is SASEGT in the germline V gene. The CDR3 reads CASSGGQGLLYGYTF. DNA of the CDR3: TGTGCCAGCAGTGGCGGACAGGGCCTTCTCTATGGCTACACCTTC.

The chain employs TRBV4-1 and TRBJ2-6; D is tentatively TRBD1 or TRBD2 (5 bases each). Per germline, CDR1 MGHRA and CDR2 YSYEKL. The length of the CDR3 is 16 residues. Trimming pared 1 base from V and 2 bases from J, leaving 9 bases between. The CDR3 nucleotides are TGCGCCAGCAGCCAAGTGAGGGGAGCTGGGGCCAACGTCCTGACTTTC. Its translation: CASSQVRGAGANVLTF.